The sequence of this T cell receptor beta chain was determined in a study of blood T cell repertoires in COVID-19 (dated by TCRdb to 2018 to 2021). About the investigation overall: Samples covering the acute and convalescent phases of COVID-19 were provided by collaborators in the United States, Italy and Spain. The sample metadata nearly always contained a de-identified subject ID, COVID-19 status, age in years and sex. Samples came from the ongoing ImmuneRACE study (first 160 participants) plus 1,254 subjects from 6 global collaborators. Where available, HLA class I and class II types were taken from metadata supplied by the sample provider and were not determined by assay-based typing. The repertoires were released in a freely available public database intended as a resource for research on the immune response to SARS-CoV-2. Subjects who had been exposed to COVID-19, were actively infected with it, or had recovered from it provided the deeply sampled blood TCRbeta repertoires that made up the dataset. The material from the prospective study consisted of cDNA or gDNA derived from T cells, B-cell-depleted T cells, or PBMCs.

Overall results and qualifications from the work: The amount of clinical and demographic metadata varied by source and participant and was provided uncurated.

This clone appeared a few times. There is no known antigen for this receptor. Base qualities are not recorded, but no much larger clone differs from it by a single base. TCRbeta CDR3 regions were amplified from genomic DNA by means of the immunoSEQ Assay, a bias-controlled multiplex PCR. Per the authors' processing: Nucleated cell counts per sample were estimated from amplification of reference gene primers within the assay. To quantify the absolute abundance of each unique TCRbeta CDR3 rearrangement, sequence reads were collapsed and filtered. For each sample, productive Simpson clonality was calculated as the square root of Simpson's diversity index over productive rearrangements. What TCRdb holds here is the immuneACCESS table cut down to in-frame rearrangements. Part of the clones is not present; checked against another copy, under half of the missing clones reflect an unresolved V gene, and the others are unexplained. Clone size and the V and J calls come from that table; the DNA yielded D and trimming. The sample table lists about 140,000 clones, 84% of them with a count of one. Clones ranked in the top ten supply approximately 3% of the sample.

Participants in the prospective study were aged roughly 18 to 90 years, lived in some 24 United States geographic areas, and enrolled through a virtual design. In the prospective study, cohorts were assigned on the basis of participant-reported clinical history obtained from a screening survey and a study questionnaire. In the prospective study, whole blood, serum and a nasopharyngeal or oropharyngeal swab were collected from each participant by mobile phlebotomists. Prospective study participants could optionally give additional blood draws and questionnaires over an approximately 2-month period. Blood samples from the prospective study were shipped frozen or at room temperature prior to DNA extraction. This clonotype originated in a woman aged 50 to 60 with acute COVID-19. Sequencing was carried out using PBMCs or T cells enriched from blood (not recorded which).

The nucleotide sequence is given as TGTGCCAGCAGTTTGGGGGGCGGGGAGCTGTTTTTT. It encodes CASSLGGGELFF. This sequence uses TRBV27 and TRBJ2-2, and perhaps TRBD2 as D gene, on 6 matching bases. CDR1 and CDR2 are read off the germline V gene (reference sequence) as MNHEY and SMNVEV. The CDR3 numbers 12 residues from cysteine through phenylalanine. The kept DNA is CDR3 alone, 36 bases in frame from the first base. Between the V and J ends, shortened by 3 bases and 7 bases respectively, the junction contains 6 bases.